The 13 T cell receptor beta chains presented below share a single source sample, sequenced in a study of blood T cell repertoires in COVID-19. Only in-frame clones appear in the TCRdb table, and some are missing; sequencing was by immunoSEQ multiplex PCR. The sample consists of fewer than 300,000 clones, 88% of them appearing once. Sample: peripheral blood. The origin of the receptors is a woman in her twenties or thirties with acute or convalescent COVID-19.

V and J are TRBV6-2 or TRBV6-3 and TRBJ2-1; TRBD2 is a possible D gene (5 bases). The CDR3 spans 13 residues. From germline, CDR1 is MNHEY and CDR2 SVGEGT. Trimming stripped 2 bases from V and 9 bases from J, with 11 bases between. The CDR3 bases are TGTGCCAGCAGTTACCCGGGGAAAGGTGAGCAGTTCTTC. Translating gives CASSYPGKGEQFF.

This clone has just a few counts. V is TRBV30 and J is TRBJ2-1, with 13 bases identical to TRBD2. CDR1 is GTSNPN, CDR2 SVGIG, per germline (reference sequence). The V gene end was trimmed by 0 bases and the J gene end by 6 bases; junction bases not matched to a gene: 2. The CDR3 contains 15 residues. CDR3 sequence (DNA): TGTGCCTGGAGTGTACTAGCGGGAGGGCGCAATGAGCAGTTCTTC. This encodes CAWSVLAGGRNEQFF. Variable domain in full (rest from reference TRBV30 and TRBJ2-1): SQTIHQWPATLVQPVGSPLSLECTVEGTSNPNLYWYRQAAGRGLQLLFYSVGIGQISSEVPQNLSASRPQDRQFILSSKKLLLSDSGFYLCAWSVLAGGRNEQFFGPGTRLTVL.

The J gene is TRBJ1-2, the V gene TRBV30; tentatively, D is TRBD1 (5 bases). The CDR3 is made up of 14 amino acids. Germline assignment: CDR1 GTSNPN and CDR2 SVGIG (reference sequence). V lost 2 bases, J lost 7 bases, and 17 bases lay in between. Here the CDR3 reads CAWSPITRVGGYTF. CDR3 nucleotides: TGTGCCTGGAGTCCGATCACCAGGGTCGGTGGCTACACCTTC.

This chain uses TRBV11-1 with TRBJ2-5; D gene uncertain. Trimming removed 4 bases at V and 2 bases at J, with 8 bases between. CDR1 is SGHAT, CDR2 FQDESV, per germline (reference sequence). This CDR3 region has 13 residues. The CDR3 spells CASSSSEQETQYF. The DNA of the CDR3 is TGTGCCAGCAGCTCGTCAGAACAAGAGACCCAGTACTTC.

The sample holds one count of this clone. This chain uses TRBV7-8 with TRBJ2-3, with 13 bases that match TRBD2. The CDR3 is made up of 18 amino acids. Trimming at V came to 1 base and at J to 0 bases, leaving 4 bases not matched to a gene. Germline V gene data show CDR1 as SGHVS and CDR2 as FQNEAQ. The CDR3 loop is CASSLVLAGGPSTDTQYF. The CDR3 DNA follows: TGTGCCAGCAGCTTAGTACTAGCGGGAGGGCCCAGCACAGATACGCAGTATTTT.

The genes are TRBV27 and TRBJ2-3; 7 positions agree with TRBD2. With V trimmed by 4 bases and J by 2 bases, 6 bases remained unmatched. This CDR3 spans 15 amino acids. Germline V gene sequence: CDR1 MNHEY, CDR2 SMNVEV (reference sequence). The CDR3 spells CASSSPSGHTDTQYF. The DNA for the CDR3 is TGTGCCAGCAGTTCCCCTAGCGGACACACAGATACGCAGTATTTT.

The rearrangement uses TRBV7-9 and TRBJ2-7; no firm D call. The V gene lost 3 bases and the J gene lost 3 bases, with 12 bases spanning the gap. The CDR3 consists of 14 residues. Germline lookup yields CDR1 SEHNR and CDR2 FQNEAQ (reference sequence). CDR3 DNA: TGTGCCAGCAGCTTTATAACAGTTAACTACGAGCAGTACTTC. Amino acids: CASSFITVNYEQYF.

The chain links TRBV3-1 (or the pseudogene TRBV3-2) to TRBJ2-7; D may be TRBD1 (5 bases). In germline, CDR1 is LGHDT, CDR2 YNNKEL (reference sequence). Trimming cost V 4 bases and J 3 bases, with 13 bases left between them. The CDR3 loop spans 14 amino acids. The chain's CDR3 is CASSPDSYLYEQYF. The CDR3 DNA reads as TGTGCCAGCAGCCCCGACAGCTACCTCTACGAGCAGTACTTC.

The V call is TRBV5-5, the J call TRBJ1-6; perhaps TRBD1 as D (5 bases). Germline loops: CDR1 SGHKS, CDR2 YYEKEE (reference sequence). The V end lost 0 bases, the J end lost 8 bases, and 9 bases lay between the germline ends. This CDR3 region has 14 residues. The CDR3 spells CASSLEFRDSPLHF. CDR3 bases: TGTGCCAGCAGCTTGGAGTTCAGGGATTCACCCCTCCACTTT. Variable domain in full (rest from reference TRBV5-5 and TRBJ1-6): DAGVTQSPTHLIKTRGQQVTLRCSPISGHKSVSWYQQVLGQGPQFIFQYYEKEERGRGNFPDRFSARQFPNYSSELNVNALLLGDSALYLCASSLEFRDSPLHFGNGTRLTVT.

The rearrangement joins TRBV5-1 to TRBJ2-1; 9 nucleotides match TRBD2. V dropped 3 bases and J dropped 8; count of bases not matched to a gene: 6. Germline CDR1 SGHRS, CDR2 YFSETQ. CDR3 length: 14 residues. CDR3 protein: CASSSIAGVDEQFF. The CDR3 region has the DNA TGCGCCAGCAGCTCCATAGCGGGAGTGGATGAGCAGTTCTTC.

The CDR3 nucleotides read TGCGCCAGCAGCCAAGAACGGGGACAGAGAAATCAGCCCCAGCATTTT. Protein sequence: CASSQERGQRNQPQHF. This chain connects TRBV4-3 to TRBJ1-5; the match to TRBD1 covers 7 bases. Germline CDR1 and CDR2: LGHNA and YSLEER. The CDR3 loop spans 16 amino acids. J gave up 4 bases and V 0 bases, and 6 bases lay outside the gene matches.

J is TRBJ1-4 and V is TRBV29-1; D is perhaps TRBD1 (5 bases). The CDR3 is made up of 15 amino acids. V was clipped by 7 bases and J by 3 bases, with 18 bases between them. Germline CDR1 and CDR2: SQVTM and ANQGSEA. CDR3 amino acids: CSALGGNGANEKLFF. The CDR3 DNA is TGCAGCGCCCTTGGGGGGAATGGGGCTAATGAAAAACTGTTTTTT.

This chain connects TRBV5-1 to TRBJ2-7; the D gene is possibly TRBD1 (6 bases). V lost 0 bases and J lost 1, with 8 bases in between. The CDR3 has 14 amino acids. In germline, CDR1 is SGHRS, CDR2 YFSETQ. This CDR3 reads CASSLEDRSYEQYF. In DNA, the CDR3 is TGCGCCAGCAGCTTGGAGGACAGATCCTACGAGCAGTACTTC.